In its sample, the clone carrying this T cell receptor beta chain was seen many times. What it binds is not known. The data stem from a study of response to subunit inactivated influenza vaccine. Study results and caveats: The authors suggested that every seasonal influenza vaccination recruits few new T cells.

TCRdb re-called the RT-PCR reads with MiXCR, one entry per CDR3 protein. The data show 290,000 or so distinct CDR3 sequences, about 20% seen once. Germline CDR1 and CDR2: MNHNS and SASEGT. Trimming removed 6 bases at V and 4 bases at J, with 16 bases between. The CDR3 contains 14 residues. Sequencing was performed on PBMCs from blood, taken approximately 22 months after vaccination. This rearrangement joins TRBV6-1 to TRBJ2-7, with D possibly TRBD2 on 7 matching bases. The TCR sequence derives from a man between 50 and 75 years old who received an inactivated influenza vaccine. CDR3 loop: CASSPNGGPYEQYF. In nucleotides, the CDR3 is TGTGCCAGCAGCCCTAACGGGGGGCCTTACGAGCAGTACTTC.